This is a list of T cell receptor beta chains from one sample in a study of T-cell memory formation after mild COVID-19. Using its own MiXCR run on the 5' RACE reads, TCRdb lists one record per CDR3 protein. The sample gives around 110,000 distinct CDR3 sequences, about 17% of which show up once; 25% to 30% is in the top ten. Sequencing input: PBMCs or a T cell subset sorted from them (not recorded which). These receptor sequences come from an adult woman who had mild COVID-19 (a few samples of this study predate the infection). Cell type and time point are not known. Both conserved end residues are part of each CDR3. The D gene is left open where the match is weak. Only part of the rows carry a size: once, few, many, or a class if the clone is expanded.

CDR3nt,CDR3aa,j_gene,abundance,v_gene,d_gene
TGCGCCAGCAGCCCAGAGGGGCAGGGGGCCACAGATACGCAGTATTTT,CASSPEGQGATDTQYF,TRBJ2-3,-,TRBV4-1,TRBD1
TGTGCCAGCAGCCACCAGAGGGGTGAGCCGCGCTACGAGCAGTACTTC,CASSHQRGEPRYEQYF,TRBJ2-7,few,TRBV3-1,-
TGTGCCAGCAGCTTCCGTTACGAGGGCAATCAGCCCCAGCATTTT,CASSFRYEGNQPQHF,TRBJ1-5,-,TRBV5-6,-
TGTGCCAGCAGCGGCACAGGGGATGTTACTGAAGCTTTCTTT,CASSGTGDVTEAFF,TRBJ1-1,many,TRBV12-3/TRBV12-4,TRBD1
TGTGCCAGTAGTATAAGTGTAGGTGGAAACACCATATATTTT,CASSISVGGNTIYF,TRBJ1-3,once,TRBV19,-
TGTGCCAGCAGCCCAACCCACAGGGTCTGGCACACTGAAGCTTTCTTT,CASSPTHRVWHTEAFF,TRBJ1-1,-,TRBV11-2,-
TGCAGTGCTAGAGCCCCTACCAGCGCCCTGTACCCCTACGAGCAGTACTTC,CSARAPTSALYPYEQYF,TRBJ2-7,few,TRBV20-1,-
TGTGCCAGCAGCGTCTCCGACTTGGGTGGGAGGGCCACGAATTTT,CASSVSDLGGRATNF,TRBJ2-3,few,TRBV9,TRBD2
TGTGCCAGCAGCTTGGGGCAGGGGACTACACCTAACTATGGCTACACCTTC,CASSLGQGTTPNYGYTF,TRBJ1-2,few,TRBV5-5,-
TGCGCCAGCAGCAGATTCACAGGGGCGGCCCCTAACTATGGCTACACCTTC,CASSRFTGAAPNYGYTF,TRBJ1-2,-,TRBV5-1,TRBD1
TGTGCCAGCAGTTTGGGACAGCTTAATCAGCCCCAGCATTTT,CASSLGQLNQPQHF,TRBJ1-5,-,TRBV12-3/TRBV12-4,TRBD1
TGTGCCAGCAGCTTCGACAGGGTGGGAACTGAAGCTTTCTTT,CASSFDRVGTEAFF,TRBJ1-1,few,TRBV5-6,TRBD1
TGTGCCAGCACGCTCGCCTCGGGGTTCGTTAATGGGGATACGCAGTATTTT,CASTLASGFVNGDTQYF,TRBJ2-3,few,TRBV11-2,-
TGTGCCAGCAGAGACAGTGGGAATGAAAAACTGTTTTTT,CASRDSGNEKLFF,TRBJ1-4,many,TRBV12-3/TRBV12-4,-
TGTGCCAGCAGCCAAGATTCCTCTGGGTGGGGGACGGACTACGAGCAGTACTTC,CASSQDSSGWGTDYEQYF,TRBJ2-7,-,TRBV3-1,-
TGCGCCAGCAGCCAAGATCCGCTAGCGGGAGCCTACGAGCAGTACTTC,CASSQDPLAGAYEQYF,TRBJ2-7,-,TRBV4-1,TRBD2
TGTGCCAGCAGTTACGCTAGGGGTGGAACTGAAGCTTTCTTT,CASSYARGGTEAFF,TRBJ1-1,-,TRBV6-2/TRBV6-3,-
TGTGCCAGCAGTCCGGACAGGGGGCTGGAGACCCAGTACTTC,CASSPDRGLETQYF,TRBJ2-5,many,TRBV6-5,TRBD1
TGCAGTGCTAGAGATTGGACAGGGGGCGCGTATTCGGATGGCTACACCTTC,CSARDWTGGAYSDGYTF,TRBJ1-2,-,TRBV20-1,TRBD1
TGTGCCAGCAGCTTAAACGTCCGCGGGGAGCTGTTTTTT,CASSLNVRGELFF,TRBJ2-2,-,TRBV13,-
TGTGCCAGCACCCCCGAGGTGGGCTCGGATGAAAAACTGTTTTTT,CASTPEVGSDEKLFF,TRBJ1-4,few,TRBV5-6,-
TGTGCCAGCGACCTCCGCCACCGAGGGAGATCCTACGAGCAGTACTTC,CASDLRHRGRSYEQYF,TRBJ2-7,few,TRBV7-9,-
TGTGCCAGCGTGGAGTCGCCTGGGGCCAACGTCCTGACTTTC,CASVESPGANVLTF,TRBJ2-6,many,TRBV7-9,-
TGTGCCAGCAGCCCCAGGCAGGGGGCAGTGGTAGAGCAGTACTTC,CASSPRQGAVVEQYF,TRBJ2-7,-,TRBV7-9,TRBD1
TGTGCCACCAGCAGAAGACCAGGGACGATGGGAACAGATACGCAGTATTTT,CATSRRPGTMGTDTQYF,TRBJ2-3,few,TRBV15,-
TGTGCCAGCAGCGACGGAGGTGCGGGCAATGAGCAGTTCTTC,CASSDGGAGNEQFF,TRBJ2-1,-,TRBV7-9,-
TGTGCCAGCAGAGATAGCGGGAGGGTCCCCCCAGAGACCCAGTACTTC,CASRDSGRVPPETQYF,TRBJ2-5,once,TRBV12-3/TRBV12-4,TRBD2
TGTGCCAGCAGCTTAGGATCGTCTACCGCGGGTAATGAGCAGTTCTTC,CASSLGSSTAGNEQFF,TRBJ2-1,-,TRBV7-9,-
TGTGCCAGCAGTCCCGTCGGGACTGCCTACGAGCAGTACTTC,CASSPVGTAYEQYF,TRBJ2-7,-,TRBV27,-
TGTGCCAGCAGTGAGATGCAGGGGGCCCCTAGGGAGCAGTACTTC,CASSEMQGAPREQYF,TRBJ2-7,few,TRBV12-3/TRBV12-4,TRBD1
TGCAGTGCTCTACTAGCCTCCTACAATGAGCAGTTCTTC,CSALLASYNEQFF,TRBJ2-1,-,TRBV20-1,-
TGTGCCAGCAGCGTTTCGGGACAGGGCGGAGAGACCCAGTACTTC,CASSVSGQGGETQYF,TRBJ2-5,few,TRBV9,TRBD1
TGTGCCAGCAGCTTGGGTCTTTACTATGGCTACACCTTC,CASSLGLYYGYTF,TRBJ1-2,-,TRBV7-9,-
TGTGCCAGCAGTACTCTAGCGGGGGGCACAGATACGCAGTATTTT,CASSTLAGGTDTQYF,TRBJ2-3,-,TRBV7-6,TRBD2
TGTGCCAGCAGCGTAGGGGCAGACAGCTCCTACGAGCAGTACTTC,CASSVGADSSYEQYF,TRBJ2-7,-,TRBV9,-
TGTGCCAGCAGCCCAAAAACCGGGACTAGCGGAGCCAATGAGCAGTTCTTC,CASSPKTGTSGANEQFF,TRBJ2-1,once,TRBV7-9,TRBD2
TGTGCCAGCCGGAGGGGGCCGGCCGGGGAGCTGTTTTTT,CASRRGPAGELFF,TRBJ2-2,many,TRBV21-1,-
TGTGCCACCAGTGACCATACAGGGGGCGTTGGCAATGAGCAGTTCTTC,CATSDHTGGVGNEQFF,TRBJ2-1,-,TRBV24-1,TRBD1
TGTGCCAGCAGTTACGGGGAGGGCTATGGCTACACCTTC,CASSYGEGYGYTF,TRBJ1-2,-,TRBV6-5,-
TGTGCCAGCGGGGAGACCGGGGAGCTGTTTTTT,CASGETGELFF,TRBJ2-2,-,TRBV12-3/TRBV12-4,-
TGTGCCAGCAGCCCCGAACACCAAGAGACCCAGTACTTC,CASSPEHQETQYF,TRBJ2-5,-,TRBV7-9,-
TGTGCCAGCAGCTTAGGTCTAACTGGGCAGGGGGCCAGCGAGCAGTACTTC,CASSLGLTGQGASEQYF,TRBJ2-7,-,TRBV7-6,TRBD1
TGTGCCAGCAGCCCACAGCAGGTCGGGACTGAAGCTTTCTTT,CASSPQQVGTEAFF,TRBJ1-1,few,TRBV2,-
TGTGCCAGCCTTTATAGCGGGAGGGCCGGGACCCAGTACTTC,CASLYSGRAGTQYF,TRBJ2-5,-,TRBV12-3/TRBV12-4,TRBD2
TGTGCCAGCAGTGCGACAGGGGTCCCCTATGGCTACACCTTC,CASSATGVPYGYTF,TRBJ1-2,-,TRBV27,TRBD1
TGCAGCGTTCTCTCCGGGACTGGAAACTACGAGCAGTACTTC,CSVLSGTGNYEQYF,TRBJ2-7,-,TRBV29-1,-
TGTGCCAGCAGCTTAATAGCGGGAGAGGGCCCTGGGGTCTACAATGAGCAGTTCTTC,CASSLIAGEGPGVYNEQFF,TRBJ2-1,few,TRBV7-3,TRBD2
TGTGCCAGCTCCCCCGGAGGACAGGGGGCGAATTCACCCCTCCACTTT,CASSPGGQGANSPLHF,TRBJ1-6,few,TRBV18,TRBD1
TGTGCCAGCAGCTTAGACGGATTACAAGAGACCCAGTACTTC,CASSLDGLQETQYF,TRBJ2-5,-,TRBV7-9,-
TGTGCCAGCAGCAAGGGACAGGGGGCCTACGAGCAGTACTTC,CASSKGQGAYEQYF,TRBJ2-7,few,TRBV7-6,TRBD1
TGCGCCAGCAGCCAAGATCGCGGGAGGGCCCGGGAGCAGTTCTTC,CASSQDRGRAREQFF,TRBJ2-1,few,TRBV4-3,TRBD2
TGTGCCAGCAGCTCGGGACTAGCGGGAGTGGAGACCCAGTACTTC,CASSSGLAGVETQYF,TRBJ2-5,many,TRBV7-9,TRBD2
TGTGCCAGCAACCCAGGGGTCTCCTACAATGAGCAGTTCTTC,CASNPGVSYNEQFF,TRBJ2-1,-,TRBV7-9,-
TGTGCCAGCAGCGCCTGGGCGGGAGTTTCCGATACGCAGTATTTT,CASSAWAGVSDTQYF,TRBJ2-3,many,TRBV7-2,TRBD2
TGTGCCAGCAGCTTAGGGCCTACGAACACTGAAGCTTTCTTT,CASSLGPTNTEAFF,TRBJ1-1,many,TRBV7-8,-
TGTGCCAGCAGTCCCCGCCCTAGCGGGAGGGCCTCGAATGAGCAGTTCTTC,CASSPRPSGRASNEQFF,TRBJ2-1,-,TRBV6-2/TRBV6-3,TRBD2
TGCAGTGCTACCGGACAGGGGGCGGAGTGGAACACTGAAGCTTTCTTT,CSATGQGAEWNTEAFF,TRBJ1-1,-,TRBV20-1,TRBD1
TGTGCCAGCAGTTCGTCGGGGGTTTACTATGGCTACACCTTC,CASSSSGVYYGYTF,TRBJ1-2,-,TRBV12-3/TRBV12-4,-
TGTGCCACCAGCAGTGGCGGGGGAAATGAGCAGTTCTTC,CATSSGGGNEQFF,TRBJ2-1,-,TRBV15,TRBD2
TGTGCCAGCAGCTCCTCCGGGACAGGGTACAACGAGCAGTACTTC,CASSSSGTGYNEQYF,TRBJ2-7,many,TRBV7-3,TRBD1